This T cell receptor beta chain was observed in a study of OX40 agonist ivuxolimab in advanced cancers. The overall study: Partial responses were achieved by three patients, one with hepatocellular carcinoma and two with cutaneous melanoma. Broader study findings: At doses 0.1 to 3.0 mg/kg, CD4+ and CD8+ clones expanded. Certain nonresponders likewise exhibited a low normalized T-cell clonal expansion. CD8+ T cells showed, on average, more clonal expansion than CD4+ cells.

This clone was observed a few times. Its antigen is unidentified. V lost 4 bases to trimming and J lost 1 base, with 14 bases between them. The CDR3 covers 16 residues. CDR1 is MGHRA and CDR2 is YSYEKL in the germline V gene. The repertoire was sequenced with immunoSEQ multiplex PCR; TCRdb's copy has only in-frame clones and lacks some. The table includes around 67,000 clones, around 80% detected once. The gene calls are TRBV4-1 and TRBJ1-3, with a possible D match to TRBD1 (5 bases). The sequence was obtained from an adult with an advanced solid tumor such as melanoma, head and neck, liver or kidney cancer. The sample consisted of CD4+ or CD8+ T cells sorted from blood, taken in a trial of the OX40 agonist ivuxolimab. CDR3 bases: TGCGCCAGCAGCCCTTGGGGCCTTAAGTCTGGAAACACCATATATTTT. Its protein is CASSPWGLKSGNTIYF.